This TCR beta chain was observed in a study of T-cell reconstitution after alpha-beta-depleted transplantation in children. Notes on the study in general: Several hundred expanded graft clones reportedly gave rise to the alpha-beta T cells present about two months after transplant. T cells produced anew were the main source of T-cell counts and diversity one year after transplant. Elevated TCRbeta diversity at day 60 was traced, in some patients, to surviving recipient T cells and thymic progenitors.

This clonotype came up many times. What it recognizes is unknown. The TCRbeta library was prepared with unique molecular identifiers. TCRdb recomputed calls from the PCR reads with MiXCR, one row per CDR3 protein. The table records approximately 630,000 distinct CDR3 sequences, around 13% of them present only once. The CDR3 runs to 13 residues. The ends lost 6 bases at V and 3 bases at J; junction bases unmatched: 7. Per germline, CDR1 DFQATT and CDR2 SNEGSKA (reference sequence). The chain combines TRBV20-1 with TRBJ2-7; TRBD2 matches 8 bases. The specimen was PBMCs, collected before TCRalphabeta/CD19-depleted stem cell transplant. The sequence derives from a girl aged 2-15 years with congenital amegakaryocytic thrombocytopenia, due to receive a stem cell transplant. The CDR3 loop reads CSAPFRGGYEQYF. The CDR3 DNA follows: TGCAGTGCACCGTTTCGGGGGGGCTACGAGCAGTACTTC.